These 21 T cell receptor beta chains were sequenced from one sample in a study of shared clonotypes between healthy human individuals (dated by TCRdb to the early 2020s). Libraries were built with the immunoSEQ multiplex PCR assay. The clones in this table, taken by TCRdb from immuneACCESS, are in-frame only. Not every clone is retained; where verified, under half of the shortfall comes from an unresolved V gene, and the cause of the rest is unknown. The sample table shows millions of clones, and approximately 90% are seen once. Of the sample, 0.14% is held by the ten largest clones. Sequencing used naive CD4+ T cells sorted from blood. This specimen's cell subset or site label, interpreted: CD45RA+ positively selected. These receptors originate from a man aged 18 to 30 in good health.

The chain employs TRBV5-1 and TRBJ1-3, with D hard to call. Trimming left V 6 bases short and J 0 bases short, with 16 bases between. The V gene's germline CDR1 is SGHRS and CDR2 YFSETQ. The CDR3 loop spans 16 amino acids. CDR3 bases: TGCGCCAGCACCAATTCCCCTGGACTCTCTGGAAACACCATATATTTT. Protein sequence: CASTNSPGLSGNTIYF.

The gene calls are TRBV6-5 and TRBJ2-4; 11 bases match TRBD1. CDR3 length equals 14 residues. CDR1 is MNHEY, CDR2 SVGAGI, per germline. J lost 7 bases, V lost 7 bases, and 6 bases had no gene match. In DNA form, the CDR3 reads TGTGCCAGCACCCTAGGACAGGGGGCGAACATTCAGTACTTC. Protein sequence: CASTLGQGANIQYF.

V and J are TRBV25-1 and TRBJ2-5; the D gene could be TRBD1 or TRBD2 (7 bases each). CDR3 length: 15 amino acids. The V gene's germline CDR1 is MGHDK and CDR2 SYGVNS. The V and J ends lost 7 bases and 5 bases respectively, with 20 bases between them. For the CDR3, the DNA is TGTGCCAGCATGGCAGGGGGGGCTTTGGGGGAGACCCAGTACTTC. Amino acid sequence: CASMAGGALGETQYF.

In its sample, this clone was seen a few times. The chain joins TRBV2 to TRBJ1-1; maybe TRBD1 (5 bases). Trimming removed 5 bases at V and 1 base at J, with 11 bases between. Germline V gene data show CDR1 as SNHLY and CDR2 as FYNNEI. The CDR3 loop spans 14 amino acids. This CDR3 reads CASSLVTGNTEAFF. Here the CDR3 DNA reads TGTGCCAGCAGTCTTGTAACAGGGAACACTGAAGCTTTCTTT.

This chain joins TRBV30 and TRBJ2-1; D remains ambiguous. The CDR3 contains 12 residues. Per germline, CDR1 GTSNPN and CDR2 SVGIG (reference sequence). Deletions cut 4 bases from V and 3 bases from J, with 7 bases between. This chain's CDR3 is CAWKDGYNEQFF. The DNA for the CDR3 is TGTGCCTGGAAGGACGGCTACAATGAGCAGTTCTTC.

This rearrangement joins TRBV5-6 to TRBJ1-2, with D possibly being TRBD1 (5 bases). The CDR3 is 13 residues long. The germline V gene encodes CDR1 SGHDT and CDR2 YYEEEE. Trimming pared 4 bases from V and 2 bases from J, leaving 9 bases between. The CDR3 bases are TGTGCCAGCAGCATAAAGGGGAACTATGGCTACACCTTC. Translation gives CASSIKGNYGYTF.

For this clone: This specimen includes other DNA sequences encoding the same CDR3. The chain joins TRBV2 to TRBJ2-7; D is unresolved. V shed 4 bases and J shed 3 bases, with 4 bases lying between them. CDR3 size: 11 residues. CDR1 and CDR2 (germline): SNHLY, FYNNEI. The CDR3 region has the DNA TGTGCCAGCAGTGCCGACTACGAGCAGTACTTC. Protein product: CASSADYEQYF.

The chain links TRBV5-6 to TRBJ1-6; TRBD1 matches 9 bases. The V and J ends lost 4 bases and 1 base, in that order; junction bases with no gene match: 3. Germline V lookup: CDR1 SGHDT, CDR2 YYEEEE. The CDR3 covers 16 residues. This CDR3 reads CASSPDRGSYNSPLHF. CDR3 DNA sequence: TGTGCCAGCAGCCCGGACAGGGGTTCCTATAATTCACCCCTCCACTTT.

The rearrangement uses TRBV20-1 and TRBJ1-1; D gene unclear. Germline lookup yields CDR1 DFQATT and CDR2 SNEGSKA (reference sequence). The CDR3 covers 11 residues. The V gene lost 3 bases and the J gene lost 8 bases, with 10 bases spanning the gap. CDR3 sequence (DNA): TGCAGTGCTAGTGGAGGAAGGGAAGCTTTCTTT. It codes for CSASGGREAFF.

The rearrangement uses TRBV9 and TRBJ2-3; D tentatively reads TRBD1 or TRBD2 (5 bases each). This CDR3 is 15 amino acids long. Trimming took off 4 bases at V and 0 bases at J, with 12 bases between the two ends. Germline lookup yields CDR1 SGDLS and CDR2 YYNGEE. CDR3 DNA: TGTGCCAGCAGCCCAGGGCGGACTAGCACAGATACGCAGTATTTT. Protein sequence: CASSPGRTSTDTQYF. The entire variable domain, with the rest obtained from reference TRBV9 and TRBJ2-3, is as follows: DSGVTQTPKHLITATGQRVTLRCSPRSGDLSVYWYQQSLDQGLQFLIQYYNGEERAKGNILERFSAQQFPDLHSELNLSSLELGDSALYFCASSPGRTSTDTQYFGPGTRLTVL.

J is TRBJ2-2 and V is TRBV7-3; no firm D call. This CDR3 contains 14 residues. V lost 2 bases and J lost 4, with 8 bases in between. The germline V gene encodes CDR1 SGHTA and CDR2 FQGTGA. In nucleotides, the CDR3 is TGTGCCAGCAGCTTAGGGCAGAGCACCGGGGAGCTGTTTTTT. Translated: CASSLGQSTGELFF.

This clone has a single count. V and J are TRBV6-5 and TRBJ2-2, with a tentative D call TRBD2 (6 bases). The CDR3 runs 14 residues. Germline V gives CDR1 MNHEY, CDR2 SVGAGI. V dropped 8 bases and J dropped 5 bases, with 15 bases sitting between them. CDR3 DNA: TGTGCCAGCCATGTCGGGGGAAGGACCGGGGAGCTGTTTTTT. It is translated as CASHVGGRTGELFF.

This sequence joins TRBV11-2 and TRBJ2-5, with D unclear. With 1 base removed from V and 0 bases from J, the gap between germline ends came to 3 bases. This CDR3 spans 13 amino acids. In germline, CDR1 is SGHAT, CDR2 FQNNGV. The CDR3 DNA sequence: TGTGCCAGCAGCTTAGTGGACCAAGAGACCCAGTACTTC. Residues: CASSLVDQETQYF. The full variable domain, rest sourced from reference TRBV11-2 and TRBJ2-5, is EAGVAQSPRYKIIEKRQSVAFWCNPISGHATLYWYQQILGQGPKLLIQFQNNGVVDDSQLPKDRFSAERLKGVDSTLKIQPAKLEDSAVYLCASSLVDQETQYFGPGTRLLVL.

This chain joins TRBV18 and TRBJ2-7, with 7 bases aligning to TRBD2. Trimming cost V 4 bases and J 0 bases; bases outside gene matches: 3. Germline V gene lookup returns CDR1 KGHSH and CDR2 LQKENI. The CDR3 totals 14 residues. The CDR3 nucleotides are TGTGCCAGCTCACTACTAGCGCACTCCTACGAGCAGTACTTC. Encoded protein: CASSLLAHSYEQYF.

J is TRBJ2-1 and V is TRBV2, with 10 bases that match TRBD2. V dropped 5 bases and J dropped 4; count of bases not matched to a gene: 5. CDR3 length equals 15 residues. Germline CDR1 and CDR2: SNHLY and FYNNEI. CDR3 coding DNA: TGTGCCAGCAGTCAAGAGCGGGGGGGATACAATGAGCAGTTCTTC. Protein sequence: CASSQERGGYNEQFF.

This clone appeared a single time. Other DNA variants within this sample encode the same CDR3. The chain joins TRBV7-9 to TRBJ1-4; TRBD1 agrees at 9 bases. The germline V gene has CDR1 SEHNR and CDR2 FQNEAQ (reference sequence). The V segment lost 5 bases and the J segment 5 bases; nucleotides outside the gene matches: 3. The CDR3 covers 14 residues. The CDR3 loop reads CASSPGQGNEKLFF. DNA of the CDR3: TGTGCCAGCAGCCCGGGACAGGGAAATGAAAAACTGTTTTTT.

The gene calls are TRBV9 and TRBJ2-5, with 7 positions matching TRBD2. The V segment lost 1 base and the J segment 5 bases; nucleotides outside the gene matches: 5. CDR1 is SGDLS, CDR2 YYNGEE, per germline. This CDR3 is 14 amino acids long. CDR3: CASSVRGEGETQYF. The CDR3 DNA reads as TGTGCCAGCAGCGTACGCGGGGAGGGGGAGACCCAGTACTTC.

CDR3 loop: CASSRDSANSPLHF. The CDR3 DNA follows: TGTGCCAGCAGCAGGGACAGTGCGAATTCACCCCTCCACTTT. The gene calls are TRBV6-5 and TRBJ1-6, with 7 bases lining up with TRBD1. J was trimmed by 7 bases and V by 6 bases; bases with no gene match: 6. The CDR3 loop spans 14 amino acids. Germline loops: CDR1 MNHEY, CDR2 SVGAGI.

For the CDR3, the DNA is TGTGCCAGCAGTTTCTTCGCAGGGGATGGTTCAGATACGCAGTATTTT. Translated, it gives CASSFFAGDGSDTQYF. The genes are TRBV28 and TRBJ2-3; perhaps TRBD1 as D (6 bases). Trimming pared 3 bases from V and 4 bases from J, leaving 17 bases between. The CDR3 spans 16 residues. CDR1 is MDHEN and CDR2 is SYDVKM in the germline V gene.

The gene calls are TRBV28 and TRBJ1-2; 10 nucleotides line up with TRBD1. V was clipped by 7 bases and J by 1 base; unmatched bases: 6. The CDR3 totals 15 residues. Germline CDR1 reads MDHEN; CDR2 reads SYDVKM. The CDR3 loop is CASITGQGYNYGYTF. Here the CDR3 DNA reads TGTGCCAGCATAACGGGACAGGGGTATAACTATGGCTACACCTTC.

This chain uses TRBV6-5 with TRBJ2-3, with D unclear. Germline V lookup: CDR1 MNHEY, CDR2 SVGAGI. CDR3 length: 11 amino acids. V lost 6 bases and J 5 bases, leaving 6 bases between the germline ends. CDR3 loop: CASRRLDTQYF. CDR3 coding DNA: TGTGCCAGCAGGAGATTAGATACGCAGTATTTT.